Below are 10 T cell receptor beta chains sequenced from a single sample in a study of OX40 agonist ivuxolimab in advanced cancers. The library relied on the immunoSEQ multiplex PCR assay. This is the immuneACCESS table as TCRdb keeps it, with only in-frame sequences that have V and J called. A part of the clones is gone; compared with another copy, unresolved V genes explain less than half, and the rest is unexplained. The sample table contains 77,000 or so clones; only one count was recorded for roughly 91% of them. Around 0.3% of the sample comes from the top ten. This specimen was CD4+ or CD8+ T cells sorted from blood, taken in a trial of the OX40 agonist ivuxolimab. Every receptor here comes from an adult with an advanced solid tumor such as melanoma, head and neck, liver or kidney cancer.

The chain carries TRBV7-2 and TRBJ2-7, with TRBD2 identical over 9 bases. The CDR3 sequence is 14 residues long. V dropped 5 bases and J dropped 3; count of bases not matched to a gene: 5. CDR1 SGHTA and CDR2 FQGNSA come from the germline V gene. DNA of the CDR3: TGTGCCAGCAGCCCAGGACTAGCGAACTACGAGCAGTACTTC. Protein: CASSPGLANYEQYF.

The chain couples TRBV19 to TRBJ2-7, with a possible D match to TRBD2 (6 bases). Between the trimmed V and J ends, which lost 1 base and 2 bases, there was a span of 6 bases. Germline CDR1 LNHDA, CDR2 SQIVND (reference sequence). CDR3 length: 13 residues. CDR3 region: CASSIGGAYEQYF. The CDR3 DNA reads as TGTGCCAGTAGTATAGGCGGGGCCTACGAGCAGTACTTC.

The gene calls are TRBV9 and TRBJ2-1, with D uncertain. The ends were cut back, 4 bases at V and 1 base at J, with 15 bases in the middle. This CDR3 has 16 amino acids. Germline V gene data show CDR1 as SGDLS and CDR2 as YYNGEE. In DNA, the CDR3 is TGTGCCAGCAGCATCTACTTTGGAGTTTCCTACAATGAGCAGTTCTTC. Protein sequence: CASSIYFGVSYNEQFF.

This clone occurred once. CDR3 coding DNA: TGCAGCGTTGAGAGCGGGAGGGAAAGCACAGATACGCAGTATTTT. Translation gives CSVESGRESTDTQYF. J is TRBJ2-3 and V is TRBV29-1, with 10 nucleotides matching TRBD2. Germline V gene lookup returns CDR1 SQVTM and CDR2 ANQGSEA. V lost 3 bases, J lost 0 bases, and 3 bases stayed unmatched. The CDR3 is 15 amino acids.

This sequence joins TRBV10-1 and TRBJ2-7; possibly TRBD2 for D (5 bases). V lost 4 bases to trimming and J lost 6 bases, with 19 bases between them. CDR1 WNHNN and CDR2 SYGVQD come from the germline V gene (reference sequence). This CDR3 is 15 amino acids long. CDR3 sequence (DNA): TGCGCCAGCAGTGCCGCGGGCCTCCGGCCCCCCGAGCAGTACTTC. Its translation is CASSAAGLRPPEQYF.

V is TRBV29-1 and J is TRBJ2-2; D not certain. The germline gives CDR1 SQVTM, CDR2 ANQGSEA. This CDR3 region has 12 residues. Trimming removed 6 bases at V and 5 bases at J, with 10 bases between. Here the CDR3 DNA reads TGCAGCGTACGTGGGCGAACCGGGGAGCTGTTTTTT. Translated: CSVRGRTGELFF.

CDR3 sequence: CSVAIVGGLTEAFF. In DNA, the CDR3 is TGCAGCGTTGCCATAGTGGGAGGGTTAACTGAAGCTTTCTTT. This rearrangement joins TRBV29-1 to TRBJ1-1, with no clear D. Germline V gives CDR1 SQVTM, CDR2 ANQGSEA. Trimming took off 4 bases at V and 5 bases at J, with 17 bases between the two ends. The CDR3 has 14 residues.

The rearrangement uses TRBV5-1 and TRBJ2-3; perhaps TRBD1 as D (6 bases). Trimming left V 0 bases short and J 0 bases short, with 11 bases between. Germline values: CDR1 SGHRS, CDR2 YFSETQ. This CDR3 region has 16 residues. The CDR3 DNA reads as TGCGCCAGCAGCTTGGGGTCAGGGGCTAGCACAGATACGCAGTATTTT. The encoded protein is CASSLGSGASTDTQYF. The full variable domain, completed using reference TRBV5-1 and TRBJ2-3, is KAGVTQTPRYLIKTRGQQVTLSCSPISGHRSVSWYQQTPGQGLQFLFEYFSETQRNKGNFPGRFSGRQFSNSRSEMNVSTLELGDSALYLCASSLGSGASTDTQYFGPGTRLTVL.

V usage is TRBV6-1 and J usage is TRBJ2-2; D is ambiguous. V was pared by 8 bases and J by 2 bases, with 15 bases between. Per the germline V gene, CDR1 is MNHNS and CDR2 is SASEGT. CDR3 length: 15 residues. The DNA for the CDR3 is TGTGCCAGCGTGATCGAAGGGCTAAACACCGGGGAGCTGTTTTTT. This sequence encodes CASVIEGLNTGELFF.

The V gene is TRBV5-6, the J gene TRBJ2-7, with TRBD1 matching over 9 bases. Germline trimming cut 4 bases from V and 3 bases from J; bases unmatched to any gene: 8. Germline V gives CDR1 SGHDT, CDR2 YYEEEE. This CDR3 has 15 amino acids. As DNA, the CDR3 is TGTGCCAGCAGCCCGGGACAGGGAAAGATCTACGAGCAGTACTTC. Protein product: CASSPGQGKIYEQYF.